A selection of T cell receptor beta chains follows, all from one sample in a study of shared clonotypes between healthy human individuals. Generated by immunoSEQ multiplex PCR, the TCRdb table keeps only in-frame clones and is missing some. The sample shows about 610,000 clones, roughly 95% of them seen only once. The sequenced sample consisted of naive CD8+ T cells sorted from blood. The source of these receptors is a woman under 40 in good health. CDR3s include the opening cysteine and the closing phenylalanine or tryptophan. The D gene is left open where the match is weak. Expanded clones are given a class, and other clones once, few, many or no size at all.

cdr3_aa: CASSLEPGTSFPYEQYF
cdr3_nt: TGTGCCAGCAGCTTGGAACCCGGGACTTCCTTCCCCTACGAGCAGTACTTC
v_call: TRBV5-8
d_call: .
clone_size: once
j_call: TRBJ2-7

cdr3_aa: CASSNHREDNSPLHF
cdr3_nt: TGTGCCAGCAGCAACCACAGGGAGGATAATTCACCCCTCCACTTT
v_call: TRBV11-2
d_call: .
clone_size: .
j_call: TRBJ1-6

cdr3_aa: CASSWGLAGPSGNEQFF
cdr3_nt: TGTGCCAGCAGCTGGGGACTAGCGGGCCCCTCCGGTAATGAGCAGTTCTTC
v_call: TRBV5-4
d_call: TRBD2
clone_size: once
j_call: TRBJ2-1

cdr3_aa: CASSLSGSLSYEQYF
cdr3_nt: TGTGCCAGCAGCTTGTCGGGGAGCTTATCCTACGAGCAGTACTTC
v_call: TRBV5-5
d_call: .
clone_size: .
j_call: TRBJ2-7

cdr3_aa: CASSYSGGPEAFF
cdr3_nt: TGTGCCAGCAGTTACTCAGGTGGCCCTGAAGCTTTCTTT
v_call: TRBV6-5
d_call: .
clone_size: .
j_call: TRBJ1-1

cdr3_aa: CASSLGTSGTEQYF
cdr3_nt: TGTGCCAGCAGCTTGGGGACTAGCGGGACCGAGCAGTACTTC
v_call: TRBV5-4
d_call: TRBD2
clone_size: .
j_call: TRBJ2-7

cdr3_aa: CASSFKSGEQYF
cdr3_nt: TGCGCCAGCAGCTTTAAATCGGGCGAGCAGTACTTC
v_call: TRBV4-1
d_call: .
clone_size: .
j_call: TRBJ2-7

cdr3_aa: CASSLGGGLNEQFF
cdr3_nt: TGTGCCAGCAGCTTAGGTGGGGGTCTCAATGAGCAGTTCTTC
v_call: TRBV7-9
d_call: .
clone_size: .
j_call: TRBJ2-1

cdr3_aa: CASSGNAGRVEAFF
cdr3_nt: TGTGCCAGCAGTGGAAATGCAGGGCGGGTAGAAGCTTTCTTT
v_call: TRBV9
d_call: .
clone_size: .
j_call: TRBJ1-1

cdr3_aa: CASSQDRGNGEQYF
cdr3_nt: TGCGCCAGCAGCCAAGATCGGGGGAATGGCGAGCAGTACTTC
v_call: TRBV4-1
d_call: .
clone_size: .
j_call: TRBJ2-7

cdr3_aa: CASNPGAGPYEQYF
cdr3_nt: TGTGCCAGCAACCCTGGGGCGGGGCCCTACGAGCAGTACTTC
v_call: TRBV28
d_call: .
clone_size: .
j_call: TRBJ2-7

cdr3_aa: CASSYFGDQETQYF
cdr3_nt: TGTGCCAGCAGTTACTTCGGGGACCAAGAGACCCAGTACTTC
v_call: TRBV6-5
d_call: .
clone_size: .
j_call: TRBJ2-5

cdr3_aa: CASSFSRLASNNEQFF
cdr3_nt: TGTGCCAGCAGCTTCTCCCGACTAGCGTCTAACAATGAGCAGTTCTTC
v_call: TRBV7-6
d_call: TRBD2
clone_size: .
j_call: TRBJ2-1

cdr3_aa: CASSTGQITFTDTQYF
cdr3_nt: TGTGCCAGCAGCACGGGACAGATAACATTCACAGATACGCAGTATTTT
v_call: TRBV13
d_call: TRBD1
clone_size: .
j_call: TRBJ2-3

cdr3_aa: CASSSTPWESTDTQYF
cdr3_nt: TGTGCCAGCAGCTCCACCCCCTGGGAGAGCACAGATACGCAGTATTTT
v_call: TRBV7-9
d_call: .
clone_size: .
j_call: TRBJ2-3

cdr3_aa: CASSLGGISYEQYF
cdr3_nt: TGCGCCAGCAGCTTGGGGGGGATCTCCTACGAGCAGTACTTC
v_call: TRBV5-1
d_call: .
clone_size: .
j_call: TRBJ2-7

cdr3_aa: CASTIDPPSGENNEQFF
cdr3_nt: TGTGCCAGTACCATAGATCCCCCTAGCGGAGAAAACAATGAGCAGTTCTTC
v_call: TRBV19
d_call: TRBD2
clone_size: .
j_call: TRBJ2-1

cdr3_aa: CASSVGARDQPQHF
cdr3_nt: TGTGCCAGCAGCGTCGGCGCGCGGGATCAGCCCCAGCATTTT
v_call: TRBV9
d_call: .
clone_size: .
j_call: TRBJ1-5

cdr3_aa: CASRTDSQETQYF
cdr3_nt: TGTGCCAGCAGGACGGACTCTCAAGAGACCCAGTACTTC
v_call: TRBV6-5
d_call: .
clone_size: .
j_call: TRBJ2-5

cdr3_aa: CASSELDSNEKLFF
cdr3_nt: TGTGCCAGCAGTGAACTCGATTCGAATGAAAAACTGTTTTTT
v_call: TRBV2
d_call: .
clone_size: .
j_call: TRBJ1-4

cdr3_aa: CASSTPGAERSSYNEQFF
cdr3_nt: TGTGCCAGCAGCACCCCTGGGGCCGAGCGGAGCTCCTACAATGAGCAGTTCTTC
v_call: TRBV7-2
d_call: .
clone_size: .
j_call: TRBJ2-1

cdr3_aa: CASSFLDRVNEAFF
cdr3_nt: TGTGCCAGCAGCTTTCTGGACAGGGTCAATGAAGCTTTCTTT
v_call: TRBV7-9
d_call: TRBD1
clone_size: .
j_call: TRBJ1-1

cdr3_aa: CASSAGQGGEKLFF
cdr3_nt: TGCGCCAGCAGCGCGGGACAGGGGGGTGAAAAACTGTTTTTT
v_call: TRBV5-1
d_call: TRBD1
clone_size: .
j_call: TRBJ1-4

cdr3_aa: CASSYRDRVPGELFF
cdr3_nt: TGTGCCAGCAGCTACCGGGACAGGGTTCCCGGGGAGCTGTTTTTT
v_call: TRBV5-5
d_call: TRBD1
clone_size: .
j_call: TRBJ2-2

cdr3_aa: CASSTLKRESENEQFF
cdr3_nt: TGTGCCAGCAGTACATTAAAGCGGGAGTCTGAAAATGAGCAGTTCTTC
v_call: TRBV28
d_call: TRBD2
clone_size: .
j_call: TRBJ2-1

cdr3_aa: CASSVAGGLYNEQFF
cdr3_nt: TGTGCCAGCAGCGTAGCGGGAGGTCTCTACAATGAGCAGTTCTTC
v_call: TRBV9
d_call: TRBD2
clone_size: .
j_call: TRBJ2-1

cdr3_aa: CASSWTAFLTSGANVLTF
cdr3_nt: TGTGCCAGCAGCTGGACAGCATTTTTGACCTCTGGGGCCAACGTCCTGACTTTC
v_call: TRBV7-2
d_call: .
clone_size: .
j_call: TRBJ2-6

cdr3_aa: CASSLGGSGETQYF
cdr3_nt: TGTGCCAGCAGTTTGGGCGGGAGCGGGGAGACCCAGTACTTC
v_call: TRBV27
d_call: TRBD2
clone_size: .
j_call: TRBJ2-5

cdr3_aa: CSARAGPGELFF
cdr3_nt: TGCAGCGCCAGGGCAGGGCCCGGGGAGCTGTTTTTT
v_call: TRBV29-1
d_call: .
clone_size: .
j_call: TRBJ2-2

cdr3_aa: CASSVEADTDTQYF
cdr3_nt: TGTGCCAGCAGCGTAGAGGCGGACACAGATACGCAGTATTTT
v_call: TRBV9
d_call: .
clone_size: .
j_call: TRBJ2-3